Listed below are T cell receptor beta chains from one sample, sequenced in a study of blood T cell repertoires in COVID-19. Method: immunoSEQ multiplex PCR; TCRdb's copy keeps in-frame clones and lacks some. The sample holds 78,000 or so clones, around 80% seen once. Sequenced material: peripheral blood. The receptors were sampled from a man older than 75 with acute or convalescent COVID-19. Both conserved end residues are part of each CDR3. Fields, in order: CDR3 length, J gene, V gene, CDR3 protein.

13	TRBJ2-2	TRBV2	CASRQDDTGELFF
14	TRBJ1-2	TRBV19	CASSIGTANYGYTF
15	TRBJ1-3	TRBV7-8	CASSLDRDSGNTIYF
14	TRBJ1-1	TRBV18	CASSPGGSGTEAFF
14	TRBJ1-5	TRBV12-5	CASGLGQGYQPQHF
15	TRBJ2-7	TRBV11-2	CASSPLAGVSYEQYF
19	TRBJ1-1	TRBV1	CTSSQEGGPKLVVSTEAFF
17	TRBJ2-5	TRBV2	CASSPIYGGAHQETQYF
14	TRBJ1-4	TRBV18	CASSPGQVNEKLFF
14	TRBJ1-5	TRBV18	CASSSAENREPQHF
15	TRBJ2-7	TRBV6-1	CASSEYGTGGYEQYF
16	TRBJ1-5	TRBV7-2	CASSPRGPASNQPQHF
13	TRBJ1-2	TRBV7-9	CASSPGGSYGYTF
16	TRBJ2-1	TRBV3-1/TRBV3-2	CASSQVTTTANNEQFF
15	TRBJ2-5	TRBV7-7	CASSSRLGEETTQYF
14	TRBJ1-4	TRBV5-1	CASSVLGAREKLFF
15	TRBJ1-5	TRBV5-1	CASSPAGGDNQPQHF
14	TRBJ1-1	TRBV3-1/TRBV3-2	CASSQGEINTEAFF
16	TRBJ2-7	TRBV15	CATSRGNRVSSYEQYF
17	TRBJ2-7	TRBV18	CASSPSRGRANAYEQYF
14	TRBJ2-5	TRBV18	CASSQQGSQETQYF
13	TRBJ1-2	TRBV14	CASSQVDRGGYTF
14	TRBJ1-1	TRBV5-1	CASSTSTMNTEAFF
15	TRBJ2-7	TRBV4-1	CASSLPGQGFYEQYF
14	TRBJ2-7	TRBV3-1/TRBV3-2	CASSRRGGSYEQYF
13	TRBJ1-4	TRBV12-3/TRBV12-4	CASSQGAREKLFF
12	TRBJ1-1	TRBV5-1	CASKGQDRKAFF
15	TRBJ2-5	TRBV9	CASSARQGLTETQYF
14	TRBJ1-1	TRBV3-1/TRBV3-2	CASSFDSPGAEAFF
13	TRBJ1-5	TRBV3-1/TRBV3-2	CASSQTGRGPQHF
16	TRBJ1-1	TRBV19	CATLRTGNYLYTEAFF
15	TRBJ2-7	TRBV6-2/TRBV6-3	CASSYQGLRDYEQYF
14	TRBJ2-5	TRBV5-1	CASSPQGIQETQYF